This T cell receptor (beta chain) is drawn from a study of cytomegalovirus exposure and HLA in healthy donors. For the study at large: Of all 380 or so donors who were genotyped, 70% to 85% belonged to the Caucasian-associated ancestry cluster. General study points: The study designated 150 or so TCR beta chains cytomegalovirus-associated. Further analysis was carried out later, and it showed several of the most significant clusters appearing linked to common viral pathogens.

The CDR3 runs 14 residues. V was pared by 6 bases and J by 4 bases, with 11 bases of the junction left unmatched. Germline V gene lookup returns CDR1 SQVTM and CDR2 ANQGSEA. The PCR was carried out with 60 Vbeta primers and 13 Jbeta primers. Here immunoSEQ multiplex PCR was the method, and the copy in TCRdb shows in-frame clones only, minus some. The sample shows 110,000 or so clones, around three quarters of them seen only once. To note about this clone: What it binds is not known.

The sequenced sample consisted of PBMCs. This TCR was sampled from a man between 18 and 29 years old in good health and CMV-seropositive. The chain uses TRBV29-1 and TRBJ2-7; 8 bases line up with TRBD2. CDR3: CSVPGGAGGYEQYF. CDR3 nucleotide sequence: TGCAGCGTGCCGGGTGGGGCGGGAGGTTACGAGCAGTACTTC.